The clone carrying this T cell receptor (beta chain) was counted at least ten times. Its matching antigen is unknown. The sample is drawn from a study of naive and memory T cell subsets. Study-wide findings and caveats: The RNA method is potentially sensitive to activation and differentiation changes.

The CDR3 runs 16 residues. V gave up 1 base and J gave up 2 bases; unmatched junction bases: 3. Germline loops: CDR1 LGHNT, CDR2 FRNRAP. The SP2 primer and nested alpha and beta constant region primers amplified ligated cDNA in four rounds. Blood and skin TCR RNA was reverse transcribed with alpha and beta constant primers. TCRdb used MiXCR to reprocess the 5' RACE reads, holding one entry per CDR3 protein. The data hold 55,000 to 70,000 distinct CDR3 sequences, with more than 7.5% observed a single time. An oligonucleotide containing a UMI was ligated to the 3' end of TCR cDNA. The V call is TRBV12-5, the J call TRBJ2-5, with 11 bases fitting TRBD2. The source is a female donor in good health. The CDR3 spells CASGLGASGGQETQYF. CDR3 bases: TGTGCTAGTGGTTTGGGGGCTAGCGGGGGGCAAGAGACCCAGTACTTC.